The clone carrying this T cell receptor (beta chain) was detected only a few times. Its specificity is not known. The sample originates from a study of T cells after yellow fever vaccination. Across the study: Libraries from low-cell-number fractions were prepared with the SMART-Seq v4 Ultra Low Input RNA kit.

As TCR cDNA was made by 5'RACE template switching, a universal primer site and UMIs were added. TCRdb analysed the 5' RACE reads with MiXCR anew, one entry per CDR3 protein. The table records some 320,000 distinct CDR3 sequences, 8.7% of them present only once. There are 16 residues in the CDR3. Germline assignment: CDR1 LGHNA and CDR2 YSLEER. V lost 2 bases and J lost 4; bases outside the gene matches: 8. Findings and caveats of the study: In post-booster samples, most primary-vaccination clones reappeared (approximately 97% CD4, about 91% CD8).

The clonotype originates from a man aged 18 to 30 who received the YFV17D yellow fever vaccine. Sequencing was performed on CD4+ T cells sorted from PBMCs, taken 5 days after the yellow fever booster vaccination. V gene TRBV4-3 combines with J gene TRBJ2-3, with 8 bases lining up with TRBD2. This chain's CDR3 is CASSQSGGSGPDTQYF. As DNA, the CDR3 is TGCGCCAGCAGCCAAAGCGGGGGCTCCGGGCCAGATACGCAGTATTTT.